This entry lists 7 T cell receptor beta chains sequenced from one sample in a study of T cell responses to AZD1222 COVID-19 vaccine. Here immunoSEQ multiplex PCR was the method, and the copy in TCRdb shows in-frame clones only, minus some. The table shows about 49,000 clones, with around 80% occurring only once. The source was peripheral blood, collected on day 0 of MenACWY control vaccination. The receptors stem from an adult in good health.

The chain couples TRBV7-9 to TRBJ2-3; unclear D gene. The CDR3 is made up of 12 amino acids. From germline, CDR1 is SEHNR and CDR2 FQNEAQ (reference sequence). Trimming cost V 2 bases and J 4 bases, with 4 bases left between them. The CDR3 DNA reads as TGTGCCAGCAGCTTAACCTCAGATACGCAGTATTTT. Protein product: CASSLTSDTQYF.

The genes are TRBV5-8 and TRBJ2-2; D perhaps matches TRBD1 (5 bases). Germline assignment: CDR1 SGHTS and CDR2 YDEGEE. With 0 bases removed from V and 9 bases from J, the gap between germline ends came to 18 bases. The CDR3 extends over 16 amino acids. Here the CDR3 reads CASSLVQGAGFRELFF. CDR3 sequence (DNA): TGTGCCAGCAGCTTGGTCCAGGGTGCTGGGTTCCGGGAGCTGTTTTTT. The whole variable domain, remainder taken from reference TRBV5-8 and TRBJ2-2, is EAGVTQSPTHLIKTRGQQATLRCSPISGHTSVYWYQQALGLGLQFLLWYDEGEERNRGNFPPRFSGRQFPNYSSELNVNALELEDSALYLCASSLVQGAGFRELFFGEGSRLTVL.

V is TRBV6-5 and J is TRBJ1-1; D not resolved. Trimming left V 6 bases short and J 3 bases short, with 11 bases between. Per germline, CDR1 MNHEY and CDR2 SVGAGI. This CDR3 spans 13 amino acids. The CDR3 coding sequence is TGTGCCAGCAGGTTAGGTCAGGACACTGAAGCTTTCTTT. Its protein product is CASRLGQDTEAFF.

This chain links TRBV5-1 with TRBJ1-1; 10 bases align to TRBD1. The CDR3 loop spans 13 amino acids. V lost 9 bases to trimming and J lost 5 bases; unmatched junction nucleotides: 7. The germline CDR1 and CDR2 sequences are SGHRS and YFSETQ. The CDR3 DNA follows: TGCGCCACGAAAGGGACAGGGGAAACTGAAGCTTTCTTT. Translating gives CATKGTGETEAFF. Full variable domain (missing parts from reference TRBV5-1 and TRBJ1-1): KAGVTQTPRYLIKTRGQQVTLSCSPISGHRSVSWYQQTPGQGLQFLFEYFSETQRNKGNFPGRFSGRQFSNSRSEMNVSTLELGDSALYLCATKGTGETEAFFGQGTRLTVV.

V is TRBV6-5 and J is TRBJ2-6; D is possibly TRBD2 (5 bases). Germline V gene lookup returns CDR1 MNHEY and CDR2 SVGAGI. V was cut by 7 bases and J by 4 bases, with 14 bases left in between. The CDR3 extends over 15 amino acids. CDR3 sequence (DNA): TGTGCCAGCACCTCCGGGGTGGACGGGGCCAACGTCCTGACTTTC. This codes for CASTSGVDGANVLTF.

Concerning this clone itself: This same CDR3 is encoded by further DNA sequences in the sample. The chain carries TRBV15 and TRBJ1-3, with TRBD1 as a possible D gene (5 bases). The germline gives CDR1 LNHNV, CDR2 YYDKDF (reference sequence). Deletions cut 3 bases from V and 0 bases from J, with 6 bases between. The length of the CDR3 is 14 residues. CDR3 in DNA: TGTGCCACCAGCAGCGACAGCTCTGGAAACACCATATATTTT. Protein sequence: CATSSDSSGNTIYF.

The CDR3: CASSLSAGNTIYF. CDR3 DNA: TGTGCCAGCAGTCTATCGGCTGGAAACACCATATATTTT. This sequence joins TRBV28 and TRBJ1-3; D not resolved. The CDR3 loop spans 13 amino acids. The germline V gene encodes CDR1 MDHEN and CDR2 SYDVKM. Deletions cut 5 bases from V and 2 bases from J, with 7 bases between.